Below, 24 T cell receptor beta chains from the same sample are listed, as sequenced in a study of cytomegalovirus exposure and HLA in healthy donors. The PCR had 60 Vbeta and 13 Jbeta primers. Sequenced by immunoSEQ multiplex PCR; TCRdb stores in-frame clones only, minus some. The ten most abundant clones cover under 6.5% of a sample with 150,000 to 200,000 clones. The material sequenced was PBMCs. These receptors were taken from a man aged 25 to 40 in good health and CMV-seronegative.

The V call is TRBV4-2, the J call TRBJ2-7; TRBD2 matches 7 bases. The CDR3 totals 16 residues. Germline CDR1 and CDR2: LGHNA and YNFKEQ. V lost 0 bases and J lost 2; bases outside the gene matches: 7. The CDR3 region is CASSQEGGSPPYEQYF. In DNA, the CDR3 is TGTGCCAGCAGCCAAGAGGGCGGGAGTCCCCCCTACGAGCAGTACTTC.

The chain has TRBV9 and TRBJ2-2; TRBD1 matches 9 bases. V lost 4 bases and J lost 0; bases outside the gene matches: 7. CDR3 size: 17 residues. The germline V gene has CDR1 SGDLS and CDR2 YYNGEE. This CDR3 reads CASSSPRTGANTGELFF. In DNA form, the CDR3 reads TGTGCCAGCAGCTCCCCGAGGACAGGGGCGAACACCGGGGAGCTGTTTTTT.

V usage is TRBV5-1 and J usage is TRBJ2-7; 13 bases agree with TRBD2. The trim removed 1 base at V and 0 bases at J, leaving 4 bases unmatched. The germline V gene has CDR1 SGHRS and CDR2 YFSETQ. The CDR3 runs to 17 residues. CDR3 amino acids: CASSLLLAGGRSYEQYF. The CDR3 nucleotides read TGCGCCAGCAGCTTGTTACTAGCGGGAGGGCGCTCCTACGAGCAGTACTTC.

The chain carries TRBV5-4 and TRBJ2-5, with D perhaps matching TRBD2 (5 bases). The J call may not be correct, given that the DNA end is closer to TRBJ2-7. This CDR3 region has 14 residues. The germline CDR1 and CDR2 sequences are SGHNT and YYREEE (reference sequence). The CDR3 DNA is TGTGCCAGCAGCTTGGATCGCAGAGGGAGCGAGCAGTACTTC. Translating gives CASSLDRRGSEQYF.

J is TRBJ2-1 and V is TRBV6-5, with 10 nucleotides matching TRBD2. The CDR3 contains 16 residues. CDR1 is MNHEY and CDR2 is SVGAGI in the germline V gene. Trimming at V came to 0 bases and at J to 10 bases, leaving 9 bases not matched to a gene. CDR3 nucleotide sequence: TGTGCCAGCAGTTACTCGTGGCTAGCGGGAGTCATGGAGCAGTTCTTC. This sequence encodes CASSYSWLAGVMEQFF.

DNA for the CDR3: TGTGCCAGCAGTCCGCCGGGGGGCAGGGCCTATGGCTACACCTTC. Its protein product is CASSPPGGRAYGYTF. The rearrangement uses TRBV28 and TRBJ1-2, with D maybe TRBD1 (6 bases). The V end was cut by 5 bases, the J end by 4 bases, with 17 bases between. From germline, CDR1 is MDHEN and CDR2 SYDVKM. The CDR3 contains 15 residues.

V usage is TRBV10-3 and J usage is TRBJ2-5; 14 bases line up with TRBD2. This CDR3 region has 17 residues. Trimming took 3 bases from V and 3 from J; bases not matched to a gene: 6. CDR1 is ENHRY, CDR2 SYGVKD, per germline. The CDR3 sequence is CAISDIVGLAGEETQYF. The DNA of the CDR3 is TGTGCCATCAGTGACATAGTGGGACTAGCGGGAGAAGAGACCCAGTACTTC.

This CDR3 is CASTSEDRVFSGANVLTF. The DNA of the CDR3 is TGTGCCAGCACTTCAGAGGACAGGGTTTTCTCTGGGGCCAACGTCCTGACTTTC. This sequence joins TRBV27 and TRBJ2-6, with 8 bases matching TRBD1. The J segment lost 0 bases and the V segment lost 7 bases, leaving 11 bases of the junction unmatched. CDR3 length: 18 amino acids. Germline V lookup: CDR1 MNHEY, CDR2 SMNVEV (reference sequence).

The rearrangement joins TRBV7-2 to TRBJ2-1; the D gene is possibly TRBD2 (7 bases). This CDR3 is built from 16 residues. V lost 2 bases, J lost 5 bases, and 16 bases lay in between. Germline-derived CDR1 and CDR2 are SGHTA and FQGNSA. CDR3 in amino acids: CASSLLGAGVHNEQFF. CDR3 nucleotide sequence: TGTGCCAGCAGCTTACTGGGGGCGGGAGTGCACAATGAGCAGTTCTTC.

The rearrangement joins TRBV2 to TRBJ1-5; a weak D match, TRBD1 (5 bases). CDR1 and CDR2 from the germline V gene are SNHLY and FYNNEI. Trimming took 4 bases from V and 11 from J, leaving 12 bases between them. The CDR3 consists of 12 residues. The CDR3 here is CASSASKGSQHF. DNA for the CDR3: TGTGCCAGCAGTGCTTCCAAGGGGTCCCAGCATTTT.

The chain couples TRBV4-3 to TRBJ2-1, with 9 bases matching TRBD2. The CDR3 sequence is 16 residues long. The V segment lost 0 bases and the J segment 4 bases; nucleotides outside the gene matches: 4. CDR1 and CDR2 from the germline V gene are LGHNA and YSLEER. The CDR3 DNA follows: TGCGCCAGCAGCCAAGATCAGCGGGGGGATTACAATGAGCAGTTCTTC. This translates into CASSQDQRGDYNEQFF.

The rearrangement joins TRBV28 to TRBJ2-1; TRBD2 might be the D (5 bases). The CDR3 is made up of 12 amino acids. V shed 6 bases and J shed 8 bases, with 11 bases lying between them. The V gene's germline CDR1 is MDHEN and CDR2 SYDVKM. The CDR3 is CASRLEGDEQFF. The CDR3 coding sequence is TGTGCCAGCAGACTAGAGGGAGATGAGCAGTTCTTC.

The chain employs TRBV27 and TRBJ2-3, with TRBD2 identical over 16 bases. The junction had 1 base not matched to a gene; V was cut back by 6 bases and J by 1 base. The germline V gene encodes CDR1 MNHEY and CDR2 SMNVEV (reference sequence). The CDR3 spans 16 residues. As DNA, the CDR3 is TGTGCCAGCAGCGGGACTAGCGGGGGGGGCACAGATACGCAGTATTTT. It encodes CASSGTSGGGTDTQYF.

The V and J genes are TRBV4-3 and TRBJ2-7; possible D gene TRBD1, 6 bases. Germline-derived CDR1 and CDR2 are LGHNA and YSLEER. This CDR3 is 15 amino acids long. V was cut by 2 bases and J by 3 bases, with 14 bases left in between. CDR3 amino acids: CASSQPTGLLYEQYF. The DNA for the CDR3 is TGCGCCAGCAGCCAACCCACAGGGCTCCTCTACGAGCAGTACTTC.

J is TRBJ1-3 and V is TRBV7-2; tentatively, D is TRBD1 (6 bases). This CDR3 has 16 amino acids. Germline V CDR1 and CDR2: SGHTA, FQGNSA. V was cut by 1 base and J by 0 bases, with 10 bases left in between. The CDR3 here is CASSLVGGLSGNTIYF. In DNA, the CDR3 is TGTGCCAGCAGCTTAGTTGGGGGCCTCTCTGGAAACACCATATATTTT.

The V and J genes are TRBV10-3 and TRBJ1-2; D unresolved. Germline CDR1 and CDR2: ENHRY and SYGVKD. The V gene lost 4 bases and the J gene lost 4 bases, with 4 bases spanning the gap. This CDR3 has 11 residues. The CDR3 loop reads CAISAIYGYTF. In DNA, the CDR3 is TGTGCCATCAGTGCCATCTATGGCTACACCTTC.

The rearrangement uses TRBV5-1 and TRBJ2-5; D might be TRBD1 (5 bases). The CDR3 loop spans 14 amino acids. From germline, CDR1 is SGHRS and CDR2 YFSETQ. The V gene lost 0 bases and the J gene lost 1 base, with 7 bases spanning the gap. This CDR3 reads CASSLGQPQETQYF. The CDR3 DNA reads TGCGCCAGCAGCTTGGGACAGCCCCAAGAGACCCAGTACTTC.

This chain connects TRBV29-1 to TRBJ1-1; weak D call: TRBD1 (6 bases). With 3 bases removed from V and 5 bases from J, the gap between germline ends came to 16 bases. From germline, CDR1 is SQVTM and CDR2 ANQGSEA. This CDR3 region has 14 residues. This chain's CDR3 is CSVDETGIGTEAFF. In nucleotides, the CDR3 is TGCAGCGTTGATGAAACAGGGATTGGAACTGAAGCTTTCTTT.

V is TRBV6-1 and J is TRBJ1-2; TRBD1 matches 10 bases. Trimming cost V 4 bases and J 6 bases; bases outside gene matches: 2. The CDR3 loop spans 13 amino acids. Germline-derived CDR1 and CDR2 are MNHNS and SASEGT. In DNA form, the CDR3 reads TGTGCCAGCAGTGCCGGGACAGGGGATGGCTACACCTTC. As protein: CASSAGTGDGYTF.

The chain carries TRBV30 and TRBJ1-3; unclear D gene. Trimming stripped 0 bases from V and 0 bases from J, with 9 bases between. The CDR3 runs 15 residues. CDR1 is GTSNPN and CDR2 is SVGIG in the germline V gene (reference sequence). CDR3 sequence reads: CAWSVLVLSGNTIYF. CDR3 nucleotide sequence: TGTGCCTGGAGTGTACTCGTCCTCTCTGGAAACACCATATATTTT.

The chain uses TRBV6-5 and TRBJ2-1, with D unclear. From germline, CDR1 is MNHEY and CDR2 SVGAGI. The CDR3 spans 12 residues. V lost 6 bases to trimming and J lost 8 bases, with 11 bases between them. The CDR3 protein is CASSHSFDEQFF. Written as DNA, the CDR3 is TGTGCCAGCAGCCACTCTTTCGATGAGCAGTTCTTC.

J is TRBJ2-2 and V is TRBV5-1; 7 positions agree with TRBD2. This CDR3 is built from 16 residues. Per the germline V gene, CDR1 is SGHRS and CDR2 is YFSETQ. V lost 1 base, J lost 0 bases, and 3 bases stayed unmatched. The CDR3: CASSLRLAANTGELFF. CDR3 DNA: TGCGCCAGCAGCTTGAGACTAGCCGCGAACACCGGGGAGCTGTTTTTT. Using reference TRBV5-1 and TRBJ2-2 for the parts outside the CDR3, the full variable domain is KAGVTQTPRYLIKTRGQQVTLSCSPISGHRSVSWYQQTPGQGLQFLFEYFSETQRNKGNFPGRFSGRQFSNSRSEMNVSTLELGDSALYLCASSLRLAANTGELFFGEGSRLTVL.

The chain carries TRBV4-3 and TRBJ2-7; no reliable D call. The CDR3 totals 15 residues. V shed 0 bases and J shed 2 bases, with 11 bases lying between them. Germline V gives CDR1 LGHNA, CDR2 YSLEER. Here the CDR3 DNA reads TGCGCCAGCAGCCAAGAACTTGGGCAGACCTACGAGCAGTACTTC. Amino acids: CASSQELGQTYEQYF.

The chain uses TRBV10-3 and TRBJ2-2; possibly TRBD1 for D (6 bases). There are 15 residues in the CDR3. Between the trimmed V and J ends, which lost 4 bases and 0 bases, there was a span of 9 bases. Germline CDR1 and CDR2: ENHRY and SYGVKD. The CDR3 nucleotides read TGTGCCATCAGTGTACAGGGCTCGAACACCGGGGAGCTGTTTTTT. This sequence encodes CAISVQGSNTGELFF.